This paragraph reports one TCR beta chain. The sample comes from a study of cytomegalovirus exposure and HLA in healthy donors. The CDR3 runs to 14 residues. Germline V gene data show CDR1 as KGHSH and CDR2 as LQKENI. V lost 3 bases and J lost 8, with 13 bases in between. PCR used 60 Vbeta primers and 13 Jbeta primers. Per the study methods: Later, an analysis found about 80 million unique TCR beta chains, and about 9.9 million of these were shared. Produced via immunoSEQ multiplex PCR; TCRdb's table is partial and in-frame only. For V, J and clone size, that table is used; D and trimming come from the DNA. The sample lists more than 90,000 clones, roughly 69% occurring once.

The V gene is TRBV18, the J gene TRBJ1-4; D is ambiguous. Sequencing was carried out using PBMCs. The sequence was collected from a man aged 45 to 65 in good health and CMV-seronegative. CDR3 protein: CASSPTGPGEKLFF. CDR3 sequence (DNA): TGTGCCAGCTCACCTACTGGGCCCGGCGAAAAACTGTTTTTT.